Listed below are T cell receptor beta chains from one sample, sequenced in a study of human T cells and chemical hapten exposure. TCRdb re-derived calls from the RACE reads in MiXCR, one entry per CDR3 protein. In the table there are around 380,000 distinct CDR3 sequences, 4.8% of which are singletons. The source was whole blood, collected in connection with sensitization to the hapten diphenylcyclopropenone (DPC). All receptors come from a woman aged 45-60 years with alopecia areata. Some clones in this sample may be carry-over from other donors' samples. CDR3s include the opening cysteine and the closing phenylalanine or tryptophan. Fields, in order: CDR3 protein, CDR3 DNA, D gene, V gene, clone size, J gene. The D gene is left open where the match is weak. Only part of the rows carry a size: once, few, many, or a class if the clone is expanded.

CDR3aa: CASSSDNPNEKLFF
CDR3nt: TGTGCCAGCAGTTCGGACAACCCCAATGAAAAACTGTTTTTT
d_gene: .
v_gene: TRBV6-6
abundance: few
j_gene: TRBJ1-4

CDR3aa: CASTVGTGELFF
CDR3nt: TGTGCCAGCACGGTGGGCACCGGGGAGCTGTTTTTT
d_gene: .
v_gene: TRBV6-5
abundance: many
j_gene: TRBJ2-2

CDR3aa: CASSWGGYRTEAFF
CDR3nt: TGTGCCAGCAGCTGGGGCGGTTATAGGACTGAAGCTTTCTTT
d_gene: .
v_gene: TRBV5-6
abundance: .
j_gene: TRBJ1-1

CDR3aa: CASNDGAQETQYF
CDR3nt: TGCGCCAGCAATGACGGGGCCCAAGAGACCCAGTACTTC
d_gene: .
v_gene: TRBV10-2
abundance: many
j_gene: TRBJ2-5

CDR3aa: CASSQRPGGQGVFLGSYNSPLHF
CDR3nt: TGTGCCAGCAGCCAACGGCCAGGGGGACAGGGGGTATTCCTGGGATCCTATAATTCACCCCTCCACTTT
d_gene: TRBD1
v_gene: TRBV3-1
abundance: .
j_gene: TRBJ1-6

CDR3aa: CASSFPIGRTTGELFF
CDR3nt: TGTGCCAGCAGTTTCCCAATCGGTAGGACCACCGGGGAGCTGTTTTTT
d_gene: .
v_gene: TRBV6-1
abundance: .
j_gene: TRBJ2-2

CDR3aa: CASRGDRVRTEAFF
CDR3nt: TGTGCCAGCAGGGGAGACAGGGTCAGGACTGAAGCTTTCTTT
d_gene: TRBD1
v_gene: TRBV28
abundance: .
j_gene: TRBJ1-1

CDR3aa: CASSPGTGPQTQYF
CDR3nt: TGTGCCAGCAGTCCGGGGACAGGGCCGCAGACCCAGTACTTC
d_gene: TRBD1
v_gene: TRBV12-3/TRBV12-4
abundance: many
j_gene: TRBJ2-5

CDR3aa: CASSLAGATGELFF
CDR3nt: TGTGCCAGCAGCTTAGCCGGGGCGACCGGGGAGCTGTTTTTT
d_gene: .
v_gene: TRBV7-6
abundance: many
j_gene: TRBJ2-2

CDR3aa: CASRWQGREPQHF
CDR3nt: TGTGCCAGCAGATGGCAGGGAAGAGAGCCCCAGCATTTT
d_gene: .
v_gene: TRBV6-2/TRBV6-3
abundance: many
j_gene: TRBJ1-5

CDR3aa: CASSSAGPTPEQYF
CDR3nt: TGTGCCAGCAGCTCCGCCGGCCCCACCCCCGAGCAGTACTTC
d_gene: .
v_gene: TRBV5-6
abundance: .
j_gene: TRBJ2-7

CDR3aa: CASSQDSAGTEAFF
CDR3nt: TGCGCCAGCAGCCAAGACTCTGCAGGGACTGAAGCTTTCTTT
d_gene: .
v_gene: TRBV4-3
abundance: many
j_gene: TRBJ1-1

CDR3aa: CASSPTGRSNQPQHF
CDR3nt: TGTGCCAGCAGCCCGACAGGGAGGAGCAATCAGCCCCAGCATTTT
d_gene: TRBD1
v_gene: TRBV3-1
abundance: many
j_gene: TRBJ1-5

CDR3aa: CASSYYAGGSNQPQHF
CDR3nt: TGTGCCAGCAGTTATTACGCGGGGGGCTCCAATCAGCCCCAGCATTTT
d_gene: .
v_gene: TRBV6-6
abundance: many
j_gene: TRBJ1-5

CDR3aa: CAWSAQLAGGTDTQYF
CDR3nt: TGTGCCTGGAGTGCCCAACTAGCGGGAGGCACAGATACGCAGTATTTT
d_gene: TRBD2
v_gene: TRBV30
abundance: few
j_gene: TRBJ2-3

CDR3aa: CASSTSGAQETQYF
CDR3nt: TGTGCCAGCAGCACTAGCGGGGCCCAAGAGACCCAGTACTTC
d_gene: TRBD2
v_gene: TRBV7-8
abundance: .
j_gene: TRBJ2-5

CDR3aa: CSARRDRANSPLHF
CDR3nt: TGCAGTGCTCGCCGGGACAGGGCGAATTCACCCCTCCACTTT
d_gene: TRBD1
v_gene: TRBV20-1
abundance: few
j_gene: TRBJ1-6

CDR3aa: CASSPSNGDQETQYF
CDR3nt: TGTGCCAGCTCACCAAGTAACGGTGACCAAGAGACCCAGTACTTC
d_gene: .
v_gene: TRBV18
abundance: .
j_gene: TRBJ2-5

CDR3aa: CSVQADRDMDEKLFF
CDR3nt: TGCAGCGTCCAGGCCGACAGGGACATGGATGAAAAACTGTTTTTT
d_gene: TRBD1
v_gene: TRBV29-1
abundance: many
j_gene: TRBJ1-4

CDR3aa: CSAVEAGEGYGYTF
CDR3nt: TGCAGCGCGGTGGAGGCAGGGGAAGGTTATGGCTACACCTTC
d_gene: .
v_gene: TRBV29-1
abundance: many
j_gene: TRBJ1-2

CDR3aa: CASSLARTAINYGYTF
CDR3nt: TGTGCCAGCAGCTTAGCCCGGACGGCTATTAACTATGGCTACACCTTC
d_gene: .
v_gene: TRBV13
abundance: .
j_gene: TRBJ1-2

CDR3aa: CASKWGLTVEAFF
CDR3nt: TGTGCCAGCAAGTGGGGCTTGACGGTCGAAGCTTTCTTT
d_gene: .
v_gene: TRBV2
abundance: many
j_gene: TRBJ1-1

CDR3aa: CASTGASGVQETQYF
CDR3nt: TGTGCCAGCACCGGGGCTAGCGGGGTCCAAGAGACCCAGTACTTC
d_gene: TRBD2
v_gene: TRBV7-2
abundance: few
j_gene: TRBJ2-5

CDR3aa: CASSAGTINTYEQYF
CDR3nt: TGTGCCAGCAGTGCCGGGACTATCAATACTTACGAGCAGTACTTC
d_gene: TRBD2
v_gene: TRBV2
abundance: .
j_gene: TRBJ2-7

CDR3aa: CASSPPRGRLDTQYF
CDR3nt: TGTGCCAGCAGCCCCCCAAGGGGGCGACTAGATACGCAGTATTTT
d_gene: TRBD1
v_gene: TRBV6-6
abundance: .
j_gene: TRBJ2-3

CDR3aa: CASSDGTSASYEQYF
CDR3nt: TGTGCCAGCAGCGACGGGACTAGCGCATCCTACGAGCAGTACTTC
d_gene: TRBD2
v_gene: TRBV28
abundance: few
j_gene: TRBJ2-7

CDR3aa: CASRKGARRNTEAFF
CDR3nt: TGTGCCAGCAGGAAGGGGGCCAGGAGGAACACTGAAGCTTTCTTT
d_gene: TRBD1
v_gene: TRBV6-2/TRBV6-3
abundance: .
j_gene: TRBJ1-1

CDR3aa: CASRYSRGLGHSGANVLTF
CDR3nt: TGTGCCAGCAGGTACTCCCGGGGACTAGGCCACTCTGGGGCCAACGTCCTGACTTTC
d_gene: TRBD2
v_gene: TRBV12-3/TRBV12-4
abundance: few
j_gene: TRBJ2-6

CDR3aa: CASSLVPSGSETQYF
CDR3nt: TGTGCCAGCAGCTTAGTTCCTAGCGGGAGCGAGACCCAGTACTTC
d_gene: TRBD2
v_gene: TRBV7-9
abundance: many
j_gene: TRBJ2-5

CDR3aa: CSVAVLLPNTEAFF
CDR3nt: TGCAGCGTGGCCGTTCTTTTGCCGAACACTGAAGCTTTCTTT
d_gene: .
v_gene: TRBV29-1
abundance: many
j_gene: TRBJ1-1

CDR3aa: CASSLRLGADTQYF
CDR3nt: TGTGCCAGCAGTTTAAGGCTTGGGGCAGATACGCAGTATTTT
d_gene: .
v_gene: TRBV12-3/TRBV12-4
abundance: few
j_gene: TRBJ2-3

CDR3aa: CASSEWSGTGGNEKLFF
CDR3nt: TGTGCCAGCAGTGAATGGTCCGGGACAGGGGGGAATGAAAAACTGTTTTTT
d_gene: TRBD1
v_gene: TRBV25-1
abundance: many
j_gene: TRBJ1-4

CDR3aa: CASSLRGRFYGYTF
CDR3nt: TGTGCCAGCAGTTTAAGGGGGCGCTTCTATGGCTACACCTTC
d_gene: TRBD1
v_gene: TRBV12-3/TRBV12-4
abundance: many
j_gene: TRBJ1-2

CDR3aa: CSVAGKRGPSYNEQFF
CDR3nt: TGCAGCGTTGCGGGCAAAAGGGGACCCTCCTACAATGAGCAGTTCTTC
d_gene: .
v_gene: TRBV29-1
abundance: .
j_gene: TRBJ2-1

CDR3aa: CASGWGMNTEAFF
CDR3nt: TGTGCCAGCGGGTGGGGAATGAACACTGAAGCTTTCTTT
d_gene: .
v_gene: TRBV6-5
abundance: .
j_gene: TRBJ1-1